This entry is about one T cell receptor beta chain. Germline CDR1 is LNHDA and CDR2 is SQIVND (reference sequence). The ends were cut back, 5 bases at V and 5 bases at J, with 15 bases in the middle. The CDR3 runs 14 residues. The source of the sample is a study of blood T cell repertoires in COVID-19. Profiled with immunoSEQ multiplex PCR; TCRdb holds only in-frame clones, not every one. The sample records about 190,000 clones, about 86% being singletons. This clonotype originated in a man younger than 40 with active or convalescent COVID-19. Sequencing was carried out using peripheral blood. J is TRBJ2-5 and V is TRBV19; D may be TRBD2 (7 bases). The CDR3 protein is CASSGGGPRETQYF. CDR3 DNA sequence: TGTGCCAGTAGTGGGGGGGGGCCAAGGGAGACCCAGTACTTC.